A single sample is the source of the 25 T cell receptor beta chains below, sequenced in a study of cytomegalovirus exposure and HLA in healthy donors. Amplification used 60 Vbeta primers and 13 Jbeta primers. The method was immunoSEQ multiplex PCR; TCRdb's version includes in-frame clones alone and lacks a portion of them. The sample has roughly 86,000 clones; about 79% are singletons. The sample taken for sequencing was PBMCs. The receptors derive from a female donor in good health and CMV-seronegative.

The chain carries TRBV7-2 and TRBJ2-2, with a possible D match to TRBD2 (6 bases). The CDR3 has 14 residues. V dropped 6 bases and J dropped 5 bases, with 13 bases sitting between them. Germline assignment: CDR1 SGHTA and CDR2 FQGNSA. Here the CDR3 DNA reads TGTGCCAGCAGAAGGGACGGAGGGACCGGGGAGCTGTTTTTT. Its protein is CASRRDGGTGELFF.

The rearrangement joins TRBV7-9 to TRBJ1-2; 7 bases align to TRBD1. The CDR3 loop spans 14 amino acids. V trimming: 2 bases; J trimming: 4 bases; junction bases outside the gene matches: 4. CDR1 and CDR2 from the germline V gene are SEHNR and FQNEAQ (reference sequence). CDR3 in DNA: TGTGCCAGCAGCTTACAACAGGGGTTCTATGGCTACACCTTC. Translation gives CASSLQQGFYGYTF.

The chain joins TRBV6-6 to TRBJ1-2, with 7 bases identical to TRBD1. Germline CDR1 reads MNHNY; CDR2 reads SVGAGI (reference sequence). V lost 6 bases, J lost 6 bases, and 7 bases stayed unmatched. This CDR3 has 13 residues. The CDR3 nucleotides read TGTGCCAGCAGGTCGACAGGGTTGGATGGCTACACCTTC. It encodes CASRSTGLDGYTF.

J is TRBJ2-1 and V is TRBV7-9, with 11 bases fitting TRBD2. The CDR3 length is 15 residues. The ends lost 5 bases at V and 6 bases at J; junction bases unmatched: 6. The germline CDR1 and CDR2 sequences are SEHNR and FQNEAQ (reference sequence). CDR3 sequence reads: CASSPGLAVLNEQFF. The CDR3 coding sequence is TGTGCCAGCAGCCCGGGACTAGCGGTACTCAATGAGCAGTTCTTC.

This chain connects TRBV5-4 to TRBJ2-7; 7 bases are shared with TRBD1. The CDR3 contains 14 residues. V lost 4 bases to trimming and J lost 0 bases; unmatched junction nucleotides: 4. Germline V gene sequence: CDR1 SGHNT, CDR2 YYREEE (reference sequence). CDR3 DNA: TGTGCCAGCAGCAGACGACAGGGCTCCTACGAGCAGTACTTC. This translates into CASSRRQGSYEQYF.

The chain carries TRBV10-2 and TRBJ2-1, with 15 bases that match TRBD2. CDR3 length: 14 residues. In germline, CDR1 is WSHSY, CDR2 SAAADI. Trimming removed 6 bases from V and 9 bases from J; junction bases left unmatched: 3. CDR3 DNA sequence: TGCGCCAGCAGGGGGACTAGCGGGAGGACTGAGCAGTTCTTC. Translation: CASRGTSGRTEQFF.

CDR3 in amino acids: CASNTRRPRSVYGYTF. CDR3 nucleotides: TGTGCCAGTAACACCCGCCGCCCTCGTTCTGTCTATGGCTACACCTTC. This chain links TRBV28 with TRBJ1-2, with D hard to call. The V end was cut by 9 bases, the J end by 4 bases, with 24 bases between. Germline V lookup: CDR1 MDHEN, CDR2 SYDVKM. The CDR3 spans 16 residues.

This clone appeared a few times. V is TRBV5-1 and J is TRBJ2-3, with D perhaps matching TRBD1 (6 bases). The germline gives CDR1 SGHRS, CDR2 YFSETQ. V lost 0 bases to trimming and J lost 4 bases, with 12 bases between them. The CDR3 has 15 residues. This chain's CDR3 is CASSLDQGLADTQYF. The CDR3 DNA follows: TGCGCCAGCAGCTTGGATCAGGGGCTCGCAGATACGCAGTATTTT.

In DNA form, the CDR3 reads TGCGCCAGCAGCCACTTAGCGGGAGGGGGCGATACGCAGTATTTT. It translates to CASSHLAGGGDTQYF. The chain has TRBV4-1 and TRBJ2-3; 11 bases line up with TRBD2. CDR1 is MGHRA, CDR2 YSYEKL, per germline. The V gene end was trimmed by 3 bases and the J gene end by 6 bases; junction bases not matched to a gene: 5. This CDR3 has 15 residues.

As for this clone: At the DNA level, this CDR3 is encoded by other sequences in the same sample as well. The chain recombines TRBV30 with TRBJ1-6; TRBD1 agrees at 7 bases. The CDR3 runs to 14 residues. Germline trimming cut 3 bases from V and 4 bases from J; bases unmatched to any gene: 3. CDR1 is GTSNPN, CDR2 SVGIG, per germline (reference sequence). CDR3 sequence (DNA): TGTGCCTGGAGGGGGGACAGTTATAATTCACCCCTCCACTTT. The encoded protein is CAWRGDSYNSPLHF.

This chain connects TRBV18 to TRBJ2-7; TRBD2 aligns across 8 bases. From germline, CDR1 is KGHSH and CDR2 LQKENI. The J segment lost 6 bases and the V segment lost 3 bases, leaving 7 bases of the junction unmatched. This CDR3 spans 14 amino acids. The CDR3 region has the DNA TGTGCCAGCTCACCCCGGGAGGGACCTACCGAGCAGTACTTC. This gives the protein CASSPREGPTEQYF.

This chain connects TRBV18 to TRBJ2-7; 9 bases fit TRBD1. Germline V lookup: CDR1 KGHSH, CDR2 LQKENI. The CDR3 totals 15 residues. Germline trimming cut 3 bases from V and 6 bases from J; bases unmatched to any gene: 9. The CDR3 DNA reads as TGTGCCAGCTCACCGAAAGACAGGGGGTCAGGCGAGCAGTACTTC. Translation gives CASSPKDRGSGEQYF.

This chain uses TRBV27 with TRBJ1-3; 8 bases agree with TRBD1. The CDR3 spans 18 residues. The germline gives CDR1 MNHEY, CDR2 SMNVEV (reference sequence). V was clipped by 3 bases and J by 0 bases; unmatched bases: 10. The CDR3 bases are TGTGCCAGCAGTTTGGGGTATCAGGGGGCCCTCTCTGGAAACACCATATATTTT. This gives the protein CASSLGYQGALSGNTIYF.

This clone was counted a few times. The chain employs TRBV7-9 and TRBJ1-4; 9 bases fit TRBD1. CDR1 SEHNR and CDR2 FQNEAQ come from the germline V gene (reference sequence). The J segment lost 8 bases and the V segment lost 6 bases, leaving 10 bases of the junction unmatched. The CDR3 is 15 amino acids. The chain's CDR3 is CASSSKGQGNEKLFF. CDR3 in DNA: TGTGCCAGCAGTAGTAAAGGACAGGGGAACGAAAAACTGTTTTTT. Variable domain in full (rest from reference TRBV7-9 and TRBJ1-4): DTGVSQNPRHKITKRGQNVTFRCDPISEHNRLYWYRQTLGQGPEFLTYFQNEAQLEKSRLLSDRFSAERPKGSFSTLEIQRTEQGDSAMYLCASSSKGQGNEKLFFGSGTQLSVL.

This chain joins TRBV9 and TRBJ1-3, with 11 positions matching TRBD1. The CDR3 loop spans 18 amino acids. J lost 4 bases, V lost 0 bases, and 9 bases had no gene match. Germline V gives CDR1 SGDLS, CDR2 YYNGEE. Written as DNA, the CDR3 is TGTGCCAGCAGCGTAGGACCCCCAGGGACAGGGGGAGGAAACACCATATATTTT. As protein: CASSVGPPGTGGGNTIYF.

The V and J genes are TRBV28 and TRBJ1-5; 7 bases align to TRBD1. Germline V gives CDR1 MDHEN, CDR2 SYDVKM. The CDR3 loop spans 14 amino acids. Trimming at V came to 6 bases and at J to 7 bases, leaving 9 bases not matched to a gene. This CDR3 is CASSPQTGRQPQHF. In DNA, the CDR3 is TGTGCCAGCAGCCCCCAGACAGGGAGGCAGCCCCAGCATTTT.

The chain carries TRBV2 and TRBJ2-7; TRBD2 matches at 12 bases. Trimming removed 2 bases from V and 6 bases from J; junction bases left unmatched: 2. The CDR3 extends over 14 amino acids. Germline V gives CDR1 SNHLY, CDR2 FYNNEI. The CDR3 DNA is TGTGCCAGCAGTGAACTAGCGGGGGGGATCGAGCAGTACTTC. It encodes CASSELAGGIEQYF.

V and J are TRBV19 and TRBJ1-5; TRBD1 aligns across 7 bases. The CDR3 extends over 13 amino acids. Looked up from germline, CDR1 is LNHDA and CDR2 is SQIVND (reference sequence). The V gene end was trimmed by 1 base and the J gene end by 10 bases; junction bases not matched to a gene: 4. The CDR3 protein is CASSIVEGAPQHF. DNA for the CDR3: TGTGCCAGTAGTATAGTCGAGGGGGCCCCCCAGCATTTT.

This chain joins TRBV19 and TRBJ1-5; TRBD1 matches 10 bases. This CDR3 comprises 18 residues. CDR1 and CDR2 from the germline V gene are LNHDA and SQIVND (reference sequence). V gave up 4 bases and J gave up 0 bases; unmatched junction bases: 9. CDR3 loop: CASSTRDRGRYSNQPQHF. CDR3 nucleotide sequence: TGTGCCAGTAGTACTAGGGACAGGGGAAGGTATAGCAATCAGCCCCAGCATTTT.

The rearrangement uses TRBV19 and TRBJ1-1; no clear D gene. Germline CDR1 and CDR2: LNHDA and SQIVND (reference sequence). Trimming pared 7 bases from V and 6 bases from J, leaving 12 bases between. The CDR3 extends over 12 amino acids. In DNA form, the CDR3 reads TGTGCCAGTAAACGGAGGGAGGCTGAAGCTTTCTTT. Its protein product is CASKRREAEAFF.

This chain connects TRBV28 to TRBJ2-6; 7 positions agree with TRBD2. This CDR3 spans 17 amino acids. Losses at the gene ends were 6 bases for V and 2 bases for J; bases not matched to a gene: 10. CDR1 MDHEN and CDR2 SYDVKM come from the germline V gene. The CDR3 region is CASSSTGGVTGANVLTF. In DNA, the CDR3 is TGTGCCAGCAGCTCCACTGGGGGGGTGACTGGGGCCAACGTCCTGACTTTC.

The J gene is TRBJ1-2, the V gene TRBV5-5; 7 bases are shared with TRBD1. The V gene's germline CDR1 is SGHKS and CDR2 YYEKEE (reference sequence). The length of the CDR3 is 13 residues. With 3 bases clipped from V and 2 bases from J, the junction kept 1 base outside the gene matches. Here the CDR3 reads CASSSQGNYGYTF. DNA for the CDR3: TGTGCCAGCAGCTCACAGGGGAACTATGGCTACACCTTC.

This chain uses TRBV7-2 with TRBJ1-1, with 10 positions matching TRBD1. The CDR3 totals 14 residues. Germline CDR1 reads SGHTA; CDR2 reads FQGNSA. With 3 bases clipped from V and 3 bases from J, the junction kept 1 base outside the gene matches. CDR3 sequence: CASSFGQGDTEAFF. The DNA for the CDR3 is TGTGCCAGCAGCTTCGGACAGGGGGACACTGAAGCTTTCTTT.

This clone came up a few times. The chain combines TRBV5-4 with TRBJ1-4, with D uncertain. The V gene lost 0 bases and the J gene lost 7 bases, with 16 bases spanning the gap. Per the germline V gene, CDR1 is SGHNT and CDR2 is YYREEE (reference sequence). The CDR3 is 16 amino acids. CDR3 protein: CASSLDGGRAGEKLFF. Here the CDR3 DNA reads TGTGCCAGCAGCTTGGATGGCGGGAGGGCCGGTGAAAAACTGTTTTTT.

This sequence joins TRBV23-1 and TRBJ1-2; D is possibly TRBD1 (6 bases). TRBV23-1 is annotated as an ORF whose role is uncertain. Trimming cost V 0 bases and J 4 bases, with 12 bases left between them. This CDR3 is 15 amino acids long. The CDR3 sequence is CASSQSCPRGYGYTF. CDR3 sequence (DNA): TGCGCCAGCAGTCAATCCTGCCCCAGGGGCTATGGCTACACCTTC.